These 31 T cell receptor beta chains were all obtained from the same sample, sequenced in a study of shared clonotypes between healthy human individuals. Sequencing used immunoSEQ multiplex PCR; TCRdb keeps in-frame clones, though not all of them. The repertoire holds about 730,000 clones, with around 77% as singletons. Sequenced material: memory CD4+ T cells sorted from blood. As for subset: CD45RA-negative fraction. These receptors all come from a woman in her thirties in good health.

This clone was observed a handful of times. The chain recombines TRBV4-1 with TRBJ2-6, with 7 bases lining up with TRBD1. The CDR3 is 18 amino acids. Germline CDR1 MGHRA, CDR2 YSYEKL. V gave up 6 bases and J gave up 1 base; unmatched junction bases: 12. CDR3 in amino acids: CASSHVRQGRSGANVLTF. CDR3 nucleotides: TGCGCCAGCAGTCACGTCAGACAGGGTCGTTCTGGGGCCAACGTCCTGACTTTC.

The rearrangement links TRBV19 to TRBJ2-1, with 9 bases identical to TRBD2. This CDR3 comprises 14 residues. V dropped 6 bases and J dropped 7; count of bases not matched to a gene: 7. Per the germline V gene, CDR1 is LNHDA and CDR2 is SQIVND (reference sequence). CDR3 in amino acids: CASRGSGSNNEQFF. The CDR3 DNA follows: TGTGCCAGTAGGGGTAGCGGGAGTAATAATGAGCAGTTCTTC.

V usage is TRBV28 and J usage is TRBJ1-2, with D unclear. Per the germline V gene, CDR1 is MDHEN and CDR2 is SYDVKM. The V and J ends lost 3 bases and 4 bases respectively, with 9 bases between them. CDR3 size: 13 residues. The CDR3 reads CASSFGRSYGYTF. The CDR3 region has the DNA TGTGCCAGCAGTTTCGGCAGATCCTATGGCTACACCTTC.

The chain has TRBV7-9 and TRBJ1-5; 7 nucleotides line up with TRBD1. Losses at the gene ends were 7 bases for V and 5 bases for J; bases not matched to a gene: 11. Per the germline V gene, CDR1 is SEHNR and CDR2 is FQNEAQ (reference sequence). CDR3 length: 15 residues. In nucleotides, the CDR3 is TGTGCCAGCACCCTAACAGGGGAAATGGATCAGCCCCAGCATTTT. Its protein product is CASTLTGEMDQPQHF.

The chain links TRBV6-1 to TRBJ2-7; 9 positions agree with TRBD2. The CDR3 consists of 16 residues. CDR1 is MNHNS, CDR2 SASEGT, per germline. With 0 bases clipped from V and 2 bases from J, the junction kept 5 bases outside the gene matches. CDR3 DNA: TGTGCCAGCAGTGAAGCTCGGCTAGCGGGACCCTACGAGCAGTACTTC. Its protein is CASSEARLAGPYEQYF.

The chain links TRBV2 to TRBJ1-1, with D unclear. Germline V lookup: CDR1 SNHLY, CDR2 FYNNEI. CDR3 length: 13 amino acids. Trimming took 5 bases from V and 12 from J, leaving 19 bases between them. This CDR3 is CASSPQLRGGPFF. Here the CDR3 DNA reads TGTGCCAGCAGTCCCCAGCTCCGGGGTGGGCCTTTCTTT.

This clone has at least ten counts. This rearrangement joins TRBV4-1 to TRBJ1-3; D is perhaps TRBD1 (6 bases). V shed 5 bases and J shed 0 bases, with 14 bases lying between them. This CDR3 contains 16 residues. CDR1 and CDR2 from the germline V gene are MGHRA and YSYEKL. This chain's CDR3 is CASSFRQADSGNTIYF. The CDR3 DNA sequence: TGCGCCAGCAGCTTCCGACAGGCCGACTCTGGAAACACCATATATTTT.

Only a few counts were recorded for this clone. The chain joins TRBV7-6 to TRBJ2-2; 11 bases fit TRBD2. Germline V CDR1 and CDR2: SGHVS, FNYEAQ. This CDR3 is built from 15 residues. V lost 7 bases, J lost 3 bases, and 4 bases stayed unmatched. The CDR3, as DNA: TGTGCCAGCATCCCGGGACTAGCGGACACCGGGGAGCTGTTTTTT. It yields the protein CASIPGLADTGELFF.

About this clone itself: Other DNA sequences in the sample encode the same CDR3. The J gene is TRBJ2-3, the V gene TRBV7-9, with TRBD2 as a possible D gene (6 bases). This CDR3 is built from 16 residues. The V gene lost 1 base and the J gene lost 4 bases, with 15 bases spanning the gap. Germline assignment: CDR1 SEHNR and CDR2 FQNEAQ (reference sequence). The CDR3 DNA follows: TGTGCCAGCAGCTTAGGTAGCGGCTCGGGGGCAGATACGCAGTATTTT. Protein product: CASSLGSGSGADTQYF.

The chain uses TRBV7-9 and TRBJ2-3, with 7 bases fitting TRBD1. The CDR3 covers 13 residues. Germline values: CDR1 SEHNR, CDR2 FQNEAQ (reference sequence). The V and J ends lost 5 bases and 6 bases, in that order; junction bases with no gene match: 5. This CDR3 is CASSRSGGDTQYF. CDR3 bases: TGTGCCAGCAGCCGATCAGGGGGTGATACGCAGTATTTT.

The chain couples TRBV7-8 to TRBJ1-5; no reliable D call. The germline V and J ends were trimmed by 3 bases and 4 bases, with 10 bases remaining between them. Germline V gene sequence: CDR1 SGHVS, CDR2 FQNEAQ. The CDR3 spans 14 residues. In nucleotides, the CDR3 is TGTGCCAGCAGCTTGGGCCAGCTAAATCAGCCCCAGCATTTT. Translated: CASSLGQLNQPQHF.

Remarks on this clone: The same CDR3 is also encoded by other DNA sequences in this sample. This chain links TRBV14 with TRBJ2-7; TRBD2 aligns across 9 bases. The germline V gene has CDR1 SGHDN and CDR2 FVKESK. V lost 1 base, J lost 1 base, and 2 bases stayed unmatched. The CDR3 contains 15 residues. This CDR3 reads CASSQGLAGSYEQYF. The CDR3 nucleotides are TGTGCCAGCAGCCAAGGGCTAGCGGGGTCCTACGAGCAGTACTTC.

The chain recombines TRBV6-1 with TRBJ1-5; 8 bases match TRBD1. CDR1 MNHNS and CDR2 SASEGT come from the germline V gene. This CDR3 comprises 15 residues. V shed 5 bases and J 5 bases; nucleotides not matched to a gene: 8. CDR3 sequence: CASSKDRVMYQPQHF. In nucleotides, the CDR3 is TGTGCCAGCAGTAAGGACAGGGTTATGTATCAGCCCCAGCATTTT.

Comments on this clone: Other DNA sequences from this sample encode an identical CDR3 as well. The chain combines TRBV5-1 with TRBJ2-2; the D gene could be TRBD1 or TRBD2 (5 bases each). Germline-derived CDR1 and CDR2 are SGHRS and YFSETQ. The CDR3 spans 16 residues. Trimming took 4 bases from V and 0 from J, leaving 13 bases between them. For the CDR3, the DNA is TGCGCCAGCAGCCCGGGGCAGGCGGCGAACACCGGGGAGCTGTTTTTT. It specifies CASSPGQAANTGELFF.

The chain joins TRBV5-1 to TRBJ2-7, with D tentatively TRBD1 (5 bases). The ends were cut back, 3 bases at V and 2 bases at J, with 9 bases in the middle. Germline V gene sequence: CDR1 SGHRS, CDR2 YFSETQ. This CDR3 is 13 amino acids long. The CDR3 here is CASSYAGTYEQYF. The CDR3 region has the DNA TGCGCCAGCAGCTACGCAGGGACCTACGAGCAGTACTTC. The full variable domain, its missing parts supplied by reference TRBV5-1 and TRBJ2-7, is KAGVTQTPRYLIKTRGQQVTLSCSPISGHRSVSWYQQTPGQGLQFLFEYFSETQRNKGNFPGRFSGRQFSNSRSEMNVSTLELGDSALYLCASSYAGTYEQYFGPGTRLTVT.

Points on this clone: This may be a read error, as it is one base from a much larger clone. This CDR3 is also generated by other DNA sequences in the sample. The CDR3 coding sequence is TGCGCCAGCAGCTTGGACTACTCGCTCTACAATGAGCAGTTCTTC. The encoded protein is CASSLDYSLYNEQFF. The rearrangement links TRBV5-1 to TRBJ2-1; D gene uncertain. The germline V and J ends were trimmed by 0 bases and 3 bases, with 10 bases remaining between them. Germline V lookup: CDR1 SGHRS, CDR2 YFSETQ. The CDR3 runs 15 residues.

With respect to this clone: The same CDR3 is also encoded by other DNA sequences in this sample. The chain has TRBV5-1 and TRBJ2-5; maybe TRBD1 (6 bases). Germline CDR1 and CDR2: SGHRS and YFSETQ. This CDR3 is built from 14 residues. Trimming removed 2 bases from V and 4 bases from J, with 12 bases in between. CDR3 bases: TGCGCCAGCAGCTTTAGTACAGGGAGAGAGACCCAGTACTTC. Amino acids: CASSFSTGRETQYF.

V usage is TRBV28 and J usage is TRBJ1-1, with unresolved D. CDR1 MDHEN and CDR2 SYDVKM come from the germline V gene. The length of the CDR3 is 15 residues. Trimming removed 2 bases from V and 0 bases from J, with 10 bases in between. CDR3 nucleotides: TGTGCCAGCAGTTTACGCCGAGCTATGAACACTGAAGCTTTCTTT. It encodes CASSLRRAMNTEAFF.

The gene calls are TRBV27 and TRBJ2-7, with 7 nucleotides matching TRBD2. Trimming at V came to 6 bases and at J to 5 bases, leaving 4 bases not matched to a gene. This CDR3 has 12 amino acids. The germline gives CDR1 MNHEY, CDR2 SMNVEV (reference sequence). The CDR3 loop is CASSPGTNEQYF. The CDR3 DNA is TGTGCCAGCAGCCCCGGGACTAACGAGCAGTACTTC.

This clone occurred a few times. The V and J genes are TRBV28 and TRBJ2-7, with 8 bases identical to TRBD2. CDR1 and CDR2 (germline): MDHEN, SYDVKM. There are 15 residues in the CDR3. The V and J ends lost 6 bases and 2 bases, in that order; junction bases with no gene match: 9. The CDR3 loop is CASRGGGSGAYEQYF. CDR3 DNA sequence: TGTGCCAGCAGAGGCGGGGGGAGCGGGGCCTACGAGCAGTACTTC.

This chain links TRBV14 with TRBJ2-1; D remains ambiguous. V lost 4 bases and J lost 0, with 7 bases in between. Germline V gene lookup returns CDR1 SGHDN and CDR2 FVKESK. The CDR3 is made up of 14 amino acids. The CDR3 loop reads CASSPIASYNEQFF. Written as DNA, the CDR3 is TGTGCCAGCAGCCCCATAGCCTCCTACAATGAGCAGTTCTTC.

This clone has only a few counts. The CDR3 nucleotides are TGCGCCAGCAGTACCCCCAGAGGGCGAGTCATGAACACTGAAGCTTTCTTT. It is translated as CASSTPRGRVMNTEAFF. The chain recombines TRBV23-1 with TRBJ1-1; unclear D gene. TRBV23-1 is an ORF, and what it does is uncertain. Deletions cut 5 bases from V and 0 bases from J, with 19 bases between. CDR3 length: 17 residues.

This clone was observed once. This sequence joins TRBV4-1 and TRBJ2-1, with 13 nucleotides matching TRBD2. The CDR3 is made up of 14 amino acids. Germline assignment: CDR1 MGHRA and CDR2 YSYEKL. Losses at the gene ends were 2 bases for V and 15 bases for J; bases not matched to a gene: 7. The CDR3 spells CASSQPTSGRGTFF. CDR3 DNA sequence: TGCGCCAGCAGCCAACCCACTAGCGGGAGGGGGACGTTCTTC.

The chain carries TRBV19 and TRBJ1-1; 8 nucleotides match TRBD1. The V segment lost 4 bases and the J segment 0 bases; nucleotides outside the gene matches: 4. Germline V gene lookup returns CDR1 LNHDA and CDR2 SQIVND (reference sequence). This CDR3 is 15 amino acids long. Here the CDR3 DNA reads TGTGCCAGTAGTACGGACAGGGCCATGAACACTGAAGCTTTCTTT. The encoded protein is CASSTDRAMNTEAFF.

This clone was detected once. The chain carries TRBV28 and TRBJ1-4; D might be TRBD1 (6 bases). Trimming took off 2 bases at V and 0 bases at J, with 19 bases between the two ends. Germline lookup yields CDR1 MDHEN and CDR2 SYDVKM. CDR3 length: 19 residues. The CDR3 nucleotides are TGTGCCAGCAGTTTACTATGGGGGCTCGACGGAGCAACTAATGAAAAACTGTTTTTT. Translation gives CASSLLWGLDGATNEKLFF.

With respect to this clone: In the same sample, other DNA sequences code for this CDR3. The chain carries TRBV5-1 and TRBJ2-1; no clear D. The ends were cut back, 4 bases at V and 0 bases at J, with 11 bases in the middle. CDR1 SGHRS and CDR2 YFSETQ come from the germline V gene. This CDR3 is built from 15 residues. The CDR3 reads CASSQDSSSYNEQFF. The CDR3 region has the DNA TGCGCCAGCAGCCAGGATTCGAGCTCCTACAATGAGCAGTTCTTC. Combining the CDR3 with reference TRBV5-1 and TRBJ2-1 gives the whole variable domain KAGVTQTPRYLIKTRGQQVTLSCSPISGHRSVSWYQQTPGQGLQFLFEYFSETQRNKGNFPGRFSGRQFSNSRSEMNVSTLELGDSALYLCASSQDSSSYNEQFFGPGTRLTVL.

This clone showed up just a few times. This chain uses TRBV7-2 with TRBJ1-2; D perhaps matches TRBD1 (6 bases). Germline V lookup: CDR1 SGHTA, CDR2 FQGNSA. The CDR3 sequence is 13 residues long. V lost 5 bases, J lost 3 bases, and 10 bases lay in between. The chain's CDR3 is CASSPDRHYGYTF. DNA of the CDR3: TGTGCCAGCAGCCCGGACAGACACTATGGCTACACCTTC. Based on the CDR3 plus reference TRBV7-2 and TRBJ1-2, the full variable domain is GAGVSQSPSNKVTEKGKDVELRCDPISGHTALYWYRQSLGQGLEFLIYFQGNSAPDKSGLPSDRFSAERTGGSVSTLTIQRTQQEDSAVYLCASSPDRHYGYTFGSGTRLTVV.

The V and J genes are TRBV7-3 and TRBJ2-7; 9 nucleotides align to TRBD1. CDR1 SGHTA and CDR2 FQGTGA come from the germline V gene. The CDR3 contains 14 residues. The J segment lost 5 bases and the V segment lost 3 bases, leaving 5 bases of the junction unmatched. CDR3 residues: CASSLGQGRHEQYF. The CDR3 DNA follows: TGTGCCAGCAGCTTGGGACAGGGCAGGCACGAGCAGTACTTC.

This clone turned up a few times. V gene TRBV5-4 combines with J gene TRBJ2-1, with 14 nucleotides matching TRBD2. CDR3 length: 18 amino acids. V gave up 3 bases and J gave up 8 bases; unmatched junction bases: 13. Germline V gene data show CDR1 as SGHNT and CDR2 as YYREEE (reference sequence). CDR3 in DNA: TGTGCCAGCAGCTCCCCGGGACTAGCGGGAGCAACGCGGGATGAGCAGTTCTTC. As protein: CASSSPGLAGATRDEQFF.

V gene TRBV28 combines with J gene TRBJ1-6; tentative D call: TRBD1 (5 bases). This CDR3 is built from 15 residues. Germline CDR1 MDHEN, CDR2 SYDVKM. V lost 7 bases and J 8 bases, leaving 18 bases between the germline ends. The CDR3 spells CASTGTGSKYSPLHF. The CDR3 coding sequence is TGTGCCAGCACTGGCACAGGCTCCAAATATTCACCCCTCCACTTT.

The gene calls are TRBV28 and TRBJ1-3; D call uncertain. Germline-derived CDR1 and CDR2 are MDHEN and SYDVKM. CDR3 length equals 14 residues. Trimming took 1 base from V and 3 from J, leaving 7 bases between them. CDR3 protein: CASSLYQIGNTIYF. The CDR3 DNA sequence: TGTGCCAGCAGTTTATACCAGATTGGAAACACCATATATTTT.